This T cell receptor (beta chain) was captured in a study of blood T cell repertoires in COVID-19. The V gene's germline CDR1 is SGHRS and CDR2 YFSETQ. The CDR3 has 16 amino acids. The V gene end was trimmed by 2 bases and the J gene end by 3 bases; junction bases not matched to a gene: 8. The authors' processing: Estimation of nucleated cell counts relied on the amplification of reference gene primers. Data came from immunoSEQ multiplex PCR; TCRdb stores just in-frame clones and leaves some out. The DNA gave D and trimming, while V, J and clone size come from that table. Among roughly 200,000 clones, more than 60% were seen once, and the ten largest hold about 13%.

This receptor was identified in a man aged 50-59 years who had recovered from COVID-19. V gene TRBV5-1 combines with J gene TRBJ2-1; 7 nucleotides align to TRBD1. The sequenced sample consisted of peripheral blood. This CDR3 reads CASSFEAGGSYNEQFF. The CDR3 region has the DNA TGCGCCAGCAGCTTTGAGGCAGGGGGAAGCTACAATGAGCAGTTCTTC.